These 9 T cell receptor beta chains originate from one sample sequenced in a study of T cell responses to AZD1222 COVID-19 vaccine (dated by TCRdb to about 2021). The method behind the library was the immunoSEQ multiplex PCR assay. TCRdb carries this immuneACCESS record with in-frame sequences only. Its versions omit some clonotypes, under half of them owing to an unresolved V gene in the studies checked, with the rest unexplained. This sample has 100,000 to 150,000 clones in its table, and around 92% of those were observed once. Clones ranked in the top ten supply roughly 4.2% of the sample. The time point tag for this specimen amounts to: baseline before first vaccination. This specimen consisted of peripheral blood, obtained on day 0 of AZD1222 vaccination. The receptors here all came from an adult in good health.

The CDR3: CASSVFSGKSSYNEQFF. For the CDR3, the DNA is TGTGCCAGCAGCGTATTCAGCGGCAAGAGCTCCTACAATGAGCAGTTCTTC. The gene calls are TRBV9 and TRBJ2-1; D is possibly TRBD2 (5 bases). Per the germline V gene, CDR1 is SGDLS and CDR2 is YYNGEE. The CDR3 is 17 amino acids. Trimming pared 1 base from V and 0 bases from J, leaving 14 bases between. Full variable domain (missing parts from reference TRBV9 and TRBJ2-1): DSGVTQTPKHLITATGQRVTLRCSPRSGDLSVYWYQQSLDQGLQFLIQYYNGEERAKGNILERFSAQQFPDLHSELNLSSLELGDSALYFCASSVFSGKSSYNEQFFGPGTRLTVL.

The V and J genes are TRBV10-2 and TRBJ1-5, with D possibly matching TRBD1 (6 bases). The CDR3 contains 14 residues. Looked up from germline, CDR1 is WSHSY and CDR2 is SAAADI. Trimming removed 3 bases at V and 4 bases at J, with 10 bases between. The CDR3 nucleotides read TGCGCCAGCAGTGACCGGACAGAGAATCAGCCCCAGCATTTT. This gives the protein CASSDRTENQPQHF.

This clone showed up just once. This sequence joins TRBV7-2 and TRBJ2-1; D unresolved. V shed 1 base and J shed 8 bases, with 9 bases lying between them. CDR3 length: 13 residues. Germline V gene sequence: CDR1 SGHTA, CDR2 FQGNSA. The CDR3 region is CASSLDRTHEQFF. In nucleotides, the CDR3 is TGTGCCAGCAGCTTAGATCGGACCCATGAGCAGTTCTTC.

V is TRBV5-1 and J is TRBJ1-5; a weak D match, TRBD1 (5 bases). The length of the CDR3 is 16 residues. Germline V gives CDR1 SGHRS, CDR2 YFSETQ. Trimming left V 1 base short and J 6 bases short, with 17 bases between. The CDR3 DNA reads TGCGCCAGCAGCTTGTGGGGTGGGACCGAGGGTCAGCCCCAGCATTTT. This sequence encodes CASSLWGGTEGQPQHF.

The chain combines TRBV6-1 with TRBJ1-2, with TRBD1 matching 8 bases. Per the germline V gene, CDR1 is MNHNS and CDR2 is SASEGT. The CDR3 is 16 amino acids. J lost 8 bases, V lost 2 bases, and 13 bases had no gene match. This CDR3 is CASSERRLAGGRGYTF. CDR3 coding DNA: TGTGCCAGCAGTGAACGAAGATTGGCAGGGGGCAGGGGCTACACCTTC.

This chain connects TRBV5-1 to TRBJ2-5; 8 nucleotides match TRBD1. J lost 2 bases, V lost 3 bases, and 0 bases had no gene match. CDR3 length: 13 amino acids. Germline CDR1 reads SGHRS; CDR2 reads YFSETQ. The CDR3 reads CASSWTGQETQYF. In nucleotides, the CDR3 is TGCGCCAGCAGCTGGACAGGGCAAGAGACCCAGTACTTC.

The chain couples TRBV18 to TRBJ1-3; no clear D. V lost 5 bases, J lost 9 bases, and 14 bases lay in between. Germline values: CDR1 KGHSH, CDR2 LQKENI. The CDR3 is 13 residues long. CDR3 residues: CASSETAPATIYF. The CDR3 DNA reads as TGTGCCAGCTCAGAAACAGCTCCCGCCACCATATATTTT.

Notes on this clone: Distinct nucleotide sequences in the sample also encode this CDR3. This sequence joins TRBV7-2 and TRBJ1-1, with a possible D match to TRBD1 (6 bases). V was pared by 4 bases and J by 3 bases, with 9 bases between. CDR1 and CDR2 (germline): SGHTA, FQGNSA. The CDR3 is made up of 13 amino acids. This chain's CDR3 is CASSSQGDTEAFF. CDR3 DNA sequence: TGTGCCAGCAGCTCACAGGGAGACACTGAAGCTTTCTTT.

CDR3 coding DNA: TGTGCCAGCAGCCAATATAGGGACCCCTCTGGGGCCAACGTCCTGACTTTC. Its protein is CASSQYRDPSGANVLTF. The chain recombines TRBV3-1 (or the pseudogene TRBV3-2) with TRBJ2-6; D tentatively fits TRBD1 or TRBD2 (5 bases each). The V end lost 2 bases, the J end lost 0 bases, and 11 bases lay between the germline ends. This CDR3 is built from 17 residues. Germline V gene sequence: CDR1 LGHDT, CDR2 YNNKEL (reference sequence).